This is a list of T cell receptor beta chains from one sample in a study of cytomegalovirus exposure and HLA in healthy donors. Data came from immunoSEQ multiplex PCR; TCRdb stores just in-frame clones and leaves some out. The profile shows approximately 170,000 clones, about 70% of them singletons. Material for sequencing was PBMCs. The receptors come from a woman in her forties in good health and CMV-seropositive. CDR3s include the opening cysteine and the closing phenylalanine or tryptophan. The D gene is left open where the match is weak. Where a row states a size, it is once, few, many or the class of an expanded clone; other rows omit it.

v_gene	abundance	j_gene	d_gene	CDR3nt	CDR3aa
TRBV6-5	-	TRBJ2-2	-	TGTGCCAGCAGTTTCGGGGGAGACACCGGGGAGCTGTTTTTT	CASSFGGDTGELFF
TRBV7-3	-	TRBJ1-2	-	TGTGCCAGCAGCCGCACGCACGGGGGGGCGAATTCAAATGGCTACACCTTC	CASSRTHGGANSNGYTF
TRBV6-6	-	TRBJ1-2	-	TGTGCCAGCAGTTACTCGTACCAACAGGCGAGCTACACCTTC	CASSYSYQQASYTF
TRBV2	few	TRBJ1-1	TRBD1	TGTGCCAGCAGCCCGGACAGGGACACTGAAGCTTTCTTT	CASSPDRDTEAFF
TRBV7-9	-	TRBJ2-7	-	TGTGCCAGCAGCTCGGCAGGGGCCTACGAGCAGTACTTC	CASSSAGAYEQYF
TRBV4-2	few	TRBJ1-5	-	TGTGCCAGCAGCCAGGCTTCCGACGGGGGGCTCCCGCCCCAGCATTTT	CASSQASDGGLPPQHF
TRBV5-1	-	TRBJ2-5	TRBD1	TGCGCCAGCAGCGTCGGACAGGTACTAATCGGGGAGACCCAGTACTTC	CASSVGQVLIGETQYF
TRBV5-8	-	TRBJ2-3	TRBD2	TGTGCCAGCAGCCGGCGAGCACTAGCGGGGGGGGATACGCAGTATTTT	CASSRRALAGGDTQYF
TRBV18	few	TRBJ1-5	TRBD1	TGTGCCAGCTCACCACCTGGACAGGGCGGCAATCAGCCCCAGCATTTT	CASSPPGQGGNQPQHF
TRBV19	-	TRBJ1-1	-	TGTGCCAGCACCCCGACGAGGGGGTATCGGCAAAACACTGAAGCTTTCTTT	CASTPTRGYRQNTEAFF
TRBV4-1	-	TRBJ2-2	-	TGCGCCAGCAGCCAAGCTTTTGCGACCGGGGAGCTGTTTTTT	CASSQAFATGELFF
TRBV19	-	TRBJ2-1	-	TGTGCCACCATGGAGGGCGGGGCGGCCTCCTACAATGAGCAGTTCTTC	CATMEGGAASYNEQFF
TRBV5-1	-	TRBJ2-1	TRBD2	TGCGCCAGCAGCGGGGTAGCGGGCTCCTACAATGAGCAGTTCTTC	CASSGVAGSYNEQFF
TRBV5-1	-	TRBJ2-3	-	TGCGCCAGCAGCTTGGCGACAGAAACAGATACGCAGTATTTT	CASSLATETDTQYF
TRBV19	-	TRBJ1-1	TRBD1	TGTGCCAGTAGAGGGGACAGGCATACTGAAGCTTTCTTT	CASRGDRHTEAFF
TRBV7-9	-	TRBJ2-3	TRBD2	TGTGCCAGCAGCTTGAGCGGGGGGGCTTCAGATACGCAGTATTTT	CASSLSGGASDTQYF
TRBV11-2	-	TRBJ1-1	TRBD1	TGTGCCAGCAGCTCATTACCGGGACAGGTAAACACTGAAGCTTTCTTT	CASSSLPGQVNTEAFF
TRBV7-9	-	TRBJ1-1	TRBD1	TGTGCCAGCAGCTATCCGCAAGGGACAGGGAAGACTGAAGCTTTCTTT	CASSYPQGTGKTEAFF
TRBV5-1	few	TRBJ2-3	TRBD1	TGCGCCAGCAGCTCGGGACAGAGCACAGATACGCAGTATTTT	CASSSGQSTDTQYF
TRBV9	few	TRBJ2-3	TRBD2	TGTGCCAGCAGCGTCCTAGCGGGGGTACAAGATACGCAGTATTTT	CASSVLAGVQDTQYF
TRBV19	-	TRBJ1-5	TRBD1	TGTGCCAGTAGTATCACAGGGGCACAGGGTCAGCCCCAGCATTTT	CASSITGAQGQPQHF
TRBV5-4	-	TRBJ2-2	TRBD2	TGTGCCAGCAGCTTGGGAGGGAGGGGAAAGAACACCGGGGAGCTGTTTTTT	CASSLGGRGKNTGELFF
TRBV7-2	few	TRBJ2-2	TRBD2	TGTGCCAGCAGCTCTGGGGCCCGGGGGGGGGAGGACACCGGGGAGCTGTTTTTT	CASSSGARGGEDTGELFF
TRBV7-9	few	TRBJ1-1	-	TGTGCCAGCTCTGGACATAACACTGAAGCTTTCTTT	CASSGHNTEAFF
TRBV4-1	-	TRBJ2-7	TRBD1	TGCGCCAGCAGCCAAGTGTCGACCGGGACAGGGTCCTACGAGCAGTACTTC	CASSQVSTGTGSYEQYF
TRBV10-3	-	TRBJ2-1	TRBD2	TGTGCCATCAGTACACGGACTAGCGGGGGCAATGAGCAGTTCTTC	CAISTRTSGGNEQFF
TRBV27	-	TRBJ2-1	-	TGTGCCAGCAGTGAGCCACCTTACAATGAGCAGTTCTTC	CASSEPPYNEQFF
TRBV27	many	TRBJ1-4	TRBD1	TGTGCCAGCGCCCTGACAGGGGGCCCAAGAAGAAGCGAAAAACTGTTTTTT	CASALTGGPRRSEKLFF
TRBV15	-	TRBJ1-1	-	TGTGCCACCAGCAGAGAAGCAGGCTCTGAAGCTTTCTTT	CATSREAGSEAFF
TRBV2	-	TRBJ1-1	-	TGTGCCAGCAGTCAGGACACCTTGAACACTGAAGCTTTCTTT	CASSQDTLNTEAFF
TRBV23-1	-	TRBJ2-5	TRBD2	TGCGCCAGCAGTCTTGGGACTAGCGGTTGTCGGGAGACCCAGTACTTC	CASSLGTSGCRETQYF
TRBV10-3	-	TRBJ2-7	-	TGTGCCATCAGTGGGCGGGAAGGCTACTACGAGCAGTACTTC	CAISGREGYYEQYF
TRBV11-3	-	TRBJ2-7	TRBD1	TGTGCCAGCAGCATTGGACAGGGATCCTACGAGCAGTACTTC	CASSIGQGSYEQYF
TRBV6-6	-	TRBJ2-1	-	TGTGCCACCACCTCCGGGGTGTACAATGAGCAGTTCTTC	CATTSGVYNEQFF
TRBV11-2	-	TRBJ2-7	TRBD1	TGTGCCAGCACCTCTAACCGAGACAGGGGAGCCTACGAGCAGTACTTC	CASTSNRDRGAYEQYF
TRBV28	-	TRBJ1-1	TRBD1	TGTGCCAGCAGTCTGGGACAGGGGAGGACTGAAGCTTTCTTT	CASSLGQGRTEAFF
TRBV10-2	-	TRBJ2-7	-	TGCGCCAGCAGTGTAGGCACAGGGTGGTACGAGCAGTACTTC	CASSVGTGWYEQYF
TRBV7-3	-	TRBJ2-3	-	TGTGCCAGCAGCTTCGACAGCCAACCCGTCGGAGTTCATACGCAGTATTTT	CASSFDSQPVGVHTQYF
TRBV7-3	-	TRBJ2-7	-	TGTGCCGGCAGCGATACAGGGTTCAGCGAGCAGTACTTC	CAGSDTGFSEQYF
TRBV4-1	-	TRBJ2-3	TRBD2	TGCGCCAGCAGCCAAGAAGCTAGCGGGGGGGCATTAGATACGCAGTATTTT	CASSQEASGGALDTQYF
TRBV29-1	-	TRBJ2-7	TRBD1	TGCAGCGTTGGCGGGACAGGGTGGGCGCGGGAGCAGTACTTC	CSVGGTGWAREQYF
TRBV6-5	-	TRBJ2-7	TRBD1	TGTGCCAGCATCGGGACAGGGGGGGAGCAGTACTTC	CASIGTGGEQYF
TRBV19	-	TRBJ1-5	-	TGTGCCAGTAGTATAAATGGGCAGCTCGTATATAGCAATCAGCCCCAGCATTTT	CASSINGQLVYSNQPQHF
TRBV27	-	TRBJ1-1	-	TGTGCCAGCAGTTTATCGGGGGGTGTGGTGGAAGCTTTCTTT	CASSLSGGVVEAFF
TRBV18	-	TRBJ1-1	-	TGTGCCAGCTCACCTAACGGGGGTACTGAAGCTTTCTTT	CASSPNGGTEAFF
TRBV6-5	-	TRBJ1-5	-	TGTGCCAGCAGCCTCGACAGAAACAATCAGCCCCAGAATTTT	CASSLDRNNQPQNF
TRBV7-2	-	TRBJ1-3	-	TGTGCCAGCAGCTTAGAAGACATCCCGGGGGACACCATATATTTT	CASSLEDIPGDTIYF
TRBV5-1	-	TRBJ2-5	-	TGCGCCACCCGGGATGCGAGGGAGACCCAGTACTTC	CATRDARETQYF
TRBV29-1	-	TRBJ1-1	-	TGCAGCGTCGGCGGGGGAGGGACTGAAGCTTTCTTT	CSVGGGGTEAFF
TRBV5-4	-	TRBJ1-2	-	TGTGCCAGCAGGGTTGGGGGGGCAGAGGGCTACACCTTC	CASRVGGAEGYTF
TRBV5-5	few	TRBJ2-6	-	TGTGCCAGCAGCGCAGGCTCTGGGGCCAACGTCCTGACTTTC	CASSAGSGANVLTF
TRBV5-1	-	TRBJ2-3	TRBD2	TGCGCCAGCAAAAATAGCGGGGACCCCACAGATACGCAGTATTTT	CASKNSGDPTDTQYF
TRBV9	-	TRBJ1-1	TRBD1	TGTGCCAGCAGCTCGGAGACAGGGGCGAACACTGAAGCTTTCTTT	CASSSETGANTEAFF
TRBV25-1	few	TRBJ1-2	-	TGTGCCAGCAGTGAACAACTCTATGGCTACACCTTC	CASSEQLYGYTF
TRBV6-1	many	TRBJ2-3	TRBD2	TGTGCCAGCAGTGGGGAGGCGCGGGGGGAGACAGATACGCAGTATTTT	CASSGEARGETDTQYF
TRBV27	few	TRBJ1-2	TRBD1	TGTGCCAGCAGTTCGACAGGGTTCTATGGCTACACCTTC	CASSSTGFYGYTF
TRBV4-1	-	TRBJ1-5	-	TGCGCCAGCAGCCAAGAGCAGGGTCTGAACTTCAATCAGCCCCAGCATTTT	CASSQEQGLNFNQPQHF
TRBV27	-	TRBJ1-2	TRBD1	TGTGCCAGCAGTTTCGACCGACAGGGGGAGAGCTACACCTTC	CASSFDRQGESYTF